This TCR beta chain was retrieved from a study of shared clonotypes between healthy human individuals. Study-wide background: Serving as donors were two women and a few men, whose ages spanned 18 to 49.

Study findings and constraints: Sharing across several donors was seen in about 5% of naive CD4 clonotypes.

Worth noting for this clone: Its antigen is undetermined.

Assay used: immunoSEQ multiplex PCR; TCRdb lists only in-frame clones, some missing. The data hold approximately 1,500,000 clones, with approximately 97% observed a single time. Sequencing was done on a sample of naive CD4+ T cells sorted from blood. Subset given: CD45RA+ positively selected. This sequence originates from a man younger than 45 in good health.

The CDR3 sequence is CASSRRPQETQYF. In DNA form, the CDR3 reads TGTGCCAGCAGCCGTAGGCCCCAAGAGACCCAGTACTTC. V and J are TRBV7-9 and TRBJ2-5; no definite D call. The V gene's germline CDR1 is SEHNR and CDR2 FQNEAQ (reference sequence). The CDR3 is 13 residues long. V lost 5 bases and J lost 1, with 8 bases in between.